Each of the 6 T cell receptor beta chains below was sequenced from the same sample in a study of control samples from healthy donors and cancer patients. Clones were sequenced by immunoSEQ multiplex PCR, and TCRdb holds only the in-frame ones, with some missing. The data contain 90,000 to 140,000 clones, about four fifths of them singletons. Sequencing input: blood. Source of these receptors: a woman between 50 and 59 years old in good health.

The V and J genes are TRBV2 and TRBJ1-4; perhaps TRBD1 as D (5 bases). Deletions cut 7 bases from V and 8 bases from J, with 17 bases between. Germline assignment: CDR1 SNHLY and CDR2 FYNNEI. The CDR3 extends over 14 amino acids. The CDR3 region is CASTKDGAGEKLFF. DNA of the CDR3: TGTGCCAGCACCAAGGACGGGGCTGGGGAAAAACTGTTTTTT.

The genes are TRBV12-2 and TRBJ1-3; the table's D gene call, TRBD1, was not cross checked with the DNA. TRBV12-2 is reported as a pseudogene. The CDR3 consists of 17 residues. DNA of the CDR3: TGTGCAAGTCGCTTAGAGGGACAGGGAGAGTCCGGAAACACCATATATTTT. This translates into CASRLEGQGESGNTIYF.

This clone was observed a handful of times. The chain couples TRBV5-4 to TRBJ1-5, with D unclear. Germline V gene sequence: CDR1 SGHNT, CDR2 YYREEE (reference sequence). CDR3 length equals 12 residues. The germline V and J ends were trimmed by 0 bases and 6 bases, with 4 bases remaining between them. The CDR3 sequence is CASSLDGQPQHF. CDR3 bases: TGTGCCAGCAGCTTGGACGGTCAGCCCCAGCATTTT. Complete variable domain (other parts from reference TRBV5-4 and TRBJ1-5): ETGVTQSPTHLIKTRGQQVTLRCSSQSGHNTVSWYQQALGQGPQFIFQYYREEENGRGNFPPRFSGLQFPNYSSELNVNALELDDSALYLCASSLDGQPQHFGDGTRLSIL.

CDR3 bases: TGTGCCAGCAGTTACGGTGGGGCGGAGACCCAGTACTTC. Translated, it gives CASSYGGAETQYF. The V and J genes are TRBV6-5 and TRBJ2-5; a weak D match, TRBD1 (5 bases). The CDR3 length is 13 residues. CDR1 MNHEY and CDR2 SVGAGI come from the germline V gene. V was clipped by 2 bases and J by 5 bases, with 9 bases between them.

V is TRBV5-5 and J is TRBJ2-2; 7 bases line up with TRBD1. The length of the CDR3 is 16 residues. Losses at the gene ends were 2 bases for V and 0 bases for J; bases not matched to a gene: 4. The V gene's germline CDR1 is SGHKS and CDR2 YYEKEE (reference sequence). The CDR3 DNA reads TGTGCCAGCAGCTTCACAGGGGCCTCGAACACCGGGGAGCTGTTTTTT. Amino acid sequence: CASSFTGASNTGELFF.

CDR3 sequence reads: CASSQTLEKLFF. For the CDR3, the DNA is TGTGCCAGCAGCCAAACTCTGGAAAAACTGTTTTTT. The rearrangement links TRBV3-1 (or the pseudogene TRBV3-2) to TRBJ1-4; no definite D call. V dropped 2 bases and J dropped 8 bases, with 6 bases sitting between them. From germline, CDR1 is LGHDT and CDR2 YNNKEL (reference sequence). The CDR3 length is 12 residues.